The 24 T cell receptor beta chains in this list originate from one sample, sequenced in a study of blood T cell repertoires in COVID-19. This table comes from immunoSEQ multiplex PCR, and its TCRdb copy is limited to in-frame clones, with some not included. The data show about 320,000 clones, around nine tenths seen once. Specimen: PBMCs or T cells enriched from blood (not recorded which). Receptors were obtained from a man in his fifties or sixties who had recovered from COVID-19.

This chain joins TRBV10-3 and TRBJ2-1; D possibly corresponds to TRBD1 (6 bases). This CDR3 spans 13 amino acids. Germline V gene lookup returns CDR1 ENHRY and CDR2 SYGVKD. V shed 8 bases and J shed 4 bases, with 12 bases lying between them. The chain's CDR3 is CAIRRGGYNEQFF. The CDR3 bases are TGTGCCATCCGGAGAGGGGGATACAATGAGCAGTTCTTC.

The chain carries TRBV9 and TRBJ2-3; 11 nucleotides match TRBD2. With 4 bases clipped from V and 5 bases from J, the junction kept 9 bases outside the gene matches. The CDR3 sequence is 16 residues long. Germline V gene lookup returns CDR1 SGDLS and CDR2 YYNGEE. The CDR3 coding sequence is TGTGCCAGCAGCTACACTAGCGGGAGAGGAATAGATACGCAGTATTTT. It encodes CASSYTSGRGIDTQYF.

J is TRBJ1-5 and V is TRBV11-2; 7 bases line up with TRBD1. Germline CDR1 and CDR2: SGHAT and FQNNGV. J was trimmed by 3 bases and V by 5 bases; bases with no gene match: 4. The CDR3 extends over 14 amino acids. This CDR3 reads CASSAGQNNQPQHF. CDR3 nucleotide sequence: TGTGCCAGCAGCGCGGGACAGAACAATCAGCCCCAGCATTTT.

The rearrangement uses TRBV5-1 and TRBJ2-5; 10 bases match TRBD2. This CDR3 comprises 15 residues. V trimming: 0 bases; J trimming: 4 bases; junction bases outside the gene matches: 3. Germline CDR1 SGHRS, CDR2 YFSETQ. The CDR3 DNA is TGCGCCAGCAGCTTGGGGCTAGCGGGAGTAGAGACCCAGTACTTC. This codes for CASSLGLAGVETQYF.

This chain connects TRBV11-2 to TRBJ2-4, with a tentative D call TRBD1 (6 bases). This CDR3 spans 15 amino acids. Germline V gene lookup returns CDR1 SGHAT and CDR2 FQNNGV. Trimming cost V 5 bases and J 5 bases, with 16 bases left between them. CDR3 bases: TGTGCCAGCAGCCCCCTAGGACAGTCCCAAAACATTCAGTACTTC. It codes for CASSPLGQSQNIQYF.

The V and J genes are TRBV19 and TRBJ2-1; D may be TRBD2 (6 bases). The ends were cut back, 6 bases at V and 3 bases at J, with 18 bases in the middle. CDR1 LNHDA and CDR2 SQIVND come from the germline V gene (reference sequence). CDR3 length: 16 residues. In DNA form, the CDR3 reads TGTGCCAGTAGCACGGGGGTGGGAACCCTCTACAATGAGCAGTTCTTC. It is translated as CASSTGVGTLYNEQFF.

The V gene is TRBV29-1, the J gene TRBJ1-1; D perhaps matches TRBD1 (5 bases). Trimming shortened V by 7 bases and J by 4 bases, and 13 bases separated the two germline ends. The CDR3 is 12 residues long. CDR1 and CDR2 (germline): SQVTM, ANQGSEA. The CDR3 DNA follows: TGCAGCGCTTCACAGGTTACCACTGAAGCTTTCTTT. This encodes CSASQVTTEAFF.

The chain joins TRBV7-9 to TRBJ2-1, with TRBD1 matching 7 bases. CDR3 length: 16 amino acids. Germline trimming cut 0 bases from V and 8 bases from J; bases unmatched to any gene: 10. Germline CDR1 SEHNR, CDR2 FQNEAQ (reference sequence). CDR3 DNA sequence: TGTGCCAGCAGCTTAGCGACAGGGCCCCTAAGGGATGAGCAGTTCTTC. This gives the protein CASSLATGPLRDEQFF. Filled out from reference TRBV7-9 and TRBJ2-1, the complete variable domain reads DTGVSQNPRHKITKRGQNVTFRCDPISEHNRLYWYRQTLGQGPEFLTYFQNEAQLEKSRLLSDRFSAERPKGSFSTLEIQRTEQGDSAMYLCASSLATGPLRDEQFFGPGTRLTVL.

The J gene is TRBJ1-4, the V gene TRBV28; 8 bases align to TRBD1. After removal of 6 bases from V and 7 bases from J, the junction contained 10 bases not matched to a gene. CDR3 length: 15 amino acids. The V gene's germline CDR1 is MDHEN and CDR2 SYDVKM. The CDR3 region is CASRGTGPLVEKLFF. CDR3 nucleotide sequence: TGTGCCAGCAGAGGGACAGGCCCCCTCGTTGAAAAACTGTTTTTT.

The chain employs TRBV6-5 and TRBJ1-1; 10 bases agree with TRBD1. The V and J ends lost 4 bases and 8 bases, in that order; junction bases with no gene match: 4. This CDR3 region has 13 residues. Germline V lookup: CDR1 MNHEY, CDR2 SVGAGI. CDR3 sequence (DNA): TGTGCCAGCAGTTGGACAGGGGGGGAGGAAGCTTTCTTT. Translation gives CASSWTGGEEAFF.

Turning to this clone: Other DNA sequences in the same sample also yield this CDR3. The rearrangement links TRBV28 to TRBJ2-1, with D uncertain. Trimming pared 3 bases from V and 1 base from J, leaving 7 bases between. This CDR3 contains 14 residues. CDR1 and CDR2 from the germline V gene are MDHEN and SYDVKM. DNA for the CDR3: TGTGCCAGCAGTTTCTCGGTGTCCTACAATGAGCAGTTCTTC. Its protein product is CASSFSVSYNEQFF. Complete variable domain (other parts from reference TRBV28 and TRBJ2-1): DVKVTQSSRYLVKRTGEKVFLECVQDMDHENMFWYRQDPGLGLRLIYFSYDVKMKEKGDIPEGYSVSREKKERFSLILESASTNQTSMYLCASSFSVSYNEQFFGPGTRLTVL.

This clone was recorded a few times. This chain uses TRBV5-4 with TRBJ1-1, with a weak D call TRBD1 (6 bases). CDR3 length equals 17 residues. CDR1 is SGHNT, CDR2 YYREEE, per germline (reference sequence). Trimming shortened V by 4 bases and J by 1 base, and 20 bases separated the two germline ends. CDR3 loop: CASSPVTGNNRNTEAFF. The CDR3 DNA sequence: TGTGCCAGCAGCCCCGTGACAGGAAACAACCGGAACACTGAAGCTTTCTTT.

The chain joins TRBV7-9 to TRBJ2-7, with 7 bases fitting TRBD1. This CDR3 spans 13 amino acids. Germline CDR1 is SEHNR and CDR2 is FQNEAQ (reference sequence). Losses at the gene ends were 3 bases for V and 2 bases for J; bases not matched to a gene: 1. The CDR3 DNA sequence: TGTGCCAGCAGCTTTGACAGGGCCTACGAGCAGTACTTC. Translating it yields CASSFDRAYEQYF. Full variable domain (missing parts from reference TRBV7-9 and TRBJ2-7): DTGVSQNPRHKITKRGQNVTFRCDPISEHNRLYWYRQTLGQGPEFLTYFQNEAQLEKSRLLSDRFSAERPKGSFSTLEIQRTEQGDSAMYLCASSFDRAYEQYFGPGTRLTVT.

The chain has TRBV6-2 or TRBV6-3 and TRBJ2-1; 8 bases map to TRBD2. Germline V gene data show CDR1 as MNHEY and CDR2 as SVGEGT. V lost 4 bases to trimming and J lost 0 bases; unmatched junction nucleotides: 11. The CDR3 consists of 18 residues. DNA for the CDR3: TGTGCCAGCAGTTCCCCGAGACTAGCGACAATCTCCTACAATGAGCAGTTCTTC. Translated: CASSSPRLATISYNEQFF.

The chain combines TRBV15 with TRBJ1-2; D is unclear. V lost 0 bases to trimming and J lost 6 bases, with 14 bases between them. This CDR3 is 15 amino acids long. The germline CDR1 and CDR2 sequences are LNHNV and YYDKDF (reference sequence). CDR3 amino acids: CATSREMMSPHGYTF. CDR3 nucleotide sequence: TGTGCCACCAGCAGAGAAATGATGAGCCCTCATGGCTACACCTTC.

The genes are TRBV5-1 and TRBJ2-7, with TRBD2 as a possible D gene (7 bases). The germline gives CDR1 SGHRS, CDR2 YFSETQ. With 2 bases removed from V and 0 bases from J, the gap between germline ends came to 18 bases. CDR3 length: 17 amino acids. CDR3 region: CASSLRGASGSSYEQYF. The CDR3 nucleotides are TGCGCCAGCAGCTTAAGGGGGGCTAGCGGAAGCTCCTACGAGCAGTACTTC. The full variable domain, completed using reference TRBV5-1 and TRBJ2-7, is KAGVTQTPRYLIKTRGQQVTLSCSPISGHRSVSWYQQTPGQGLQFLFEYFSETQRNKGNFPGRFSGRQFSNSRSEMNVSTLELGDSALYLCASSLRGASGSSYEQYFGPGTRLTVT.

In its sample, this clone was seen once. The rearrangement links TRBV25-1 to TRBJ2-1; 14 positions agree with TRBD2. The CDR3 length is 17 residues. From germline, CDR1 is MGHDK and CDR2 SYGVNS. V lost 3 bases and J lost 4; bases outside the gene matches: 5. CDR3 loop: CASSDTRTSGGYNEQFF. The CDR3 coding sequence is TGTGCCAGCAGTGACACCAGGACTAGCGGGGGGTACAATGAGCAGTTCTTC.

V and J are TRBV4-3 and TRBJ2-7, with 12 bases identical to TRBD2. V lost 3 bases and J lost 4; bases outside the gene matches: 7. The length of the CDR3 is 16 residues. Germline loops: CDR1 LGHNA, CDR2 YSLEER. The CDR3 sequence: CASSQDLAGGPYEQYF. CDR3 bases: TGCGCCAGCAGCCAGGACCTAGCGGGAGGGCCATACGAGCAGTACTTC.

The V gene is TRBV7-9, the J gene TRBJ1-4; D is uncertain. Germline-derived CDR1 and CDR2 are SEHNR and FQNEAQ (reference sequence). The CDR3 consists of 14 residues. Deletions cut 2 bases from V and 4 bases from J, with 8 bases between. The CDR3 spells CASSLNGYNEKLFF. In nucleotides, the CDR3 is TGTGCCAGCAGCTTAAACGGGTATAATGAAAAACTGTTTTTT.

V is TRBV6-5 and J is TRBJ2-7; D uncertain. The CDR3 contains 14 residues. The V end was cut by 8 bases, the J end by 0 bases, with 14 bases between. The germline V gene encodes CDR1 MNHEY and CDR2 SVGAGI. CDR3 DNA sequence: TGTGCCAGCCGGATACAGTTCGACTCCTACGAGCAGTACTTC. Residues: CASRIQFDSYEQYF.

The V gene is TRBV18, the J gene TRBJ2-7; TRBD2 agrees at 11 bases. Germline V gene data show CDR1 as KGHSH and CDR2 as LQKENI. This CDR3 is built from 15 residues. Trimming cost V 2 bases and J 7 bases; bases outside gene matches: 7. CDR3 DNA: TGTGCCAGCTCACCAACCACTAGCGGGAGTGGGGAGCAGTACTTC. As protein: CASSPTTSGSGEQYF.

This sequence joins TRBV15 and TRBJ2-5; D gene ambiguous. The CDR3 loop spans 12 amino acids. V was clipped by 5 bases and J by 5 bases, with 9 bases between them. From germline, CDR1 is LNHNV and CDR2 YYDKDF (reference sequence). As DNA, the CDR3 is TGTGCCACCAGCCTCGTCAGGGAGACCCAGTACTTC. Translated, it gives CATSLVRETQYF.

This sequence joins TRBV18 and TRBJ1-4; possible D gene TRBD1, 5 bases. This CDR3 is built from 18 residues. Germline V CDR1 and CDR2: KGHSH, LQKENI. Trimming took 3 bases from V and 0 from J, leaving 17 bases between them. CDR3 nucleotide sequence: TGTGCCAGCTCACCGCGACAGTACAACGCCCCAACTAATGAAAAACTGTTTTTT. It is translated as CASSPRQYNAPTNEKLFF.

The J gene is TRBJ2-1, the V gene TRBV6-2 or TRBV6-3, with 9 bases identical to TRBD2. With V trimmed by 0 bases and J by 9 bases, 12 bases remained unmatched. Germline V gene data show CDR1 as MNHEY and CDR2 as SVGEGT. CDR3 size: 17 residues. CDR3 in DNA: TGTGCCAGCAGTTACTCGAGGGGCGGGAGGGCGGCGGCTGAGCAGTTCTTC. Translation gives CASSYSRGGRAAAEQFF.